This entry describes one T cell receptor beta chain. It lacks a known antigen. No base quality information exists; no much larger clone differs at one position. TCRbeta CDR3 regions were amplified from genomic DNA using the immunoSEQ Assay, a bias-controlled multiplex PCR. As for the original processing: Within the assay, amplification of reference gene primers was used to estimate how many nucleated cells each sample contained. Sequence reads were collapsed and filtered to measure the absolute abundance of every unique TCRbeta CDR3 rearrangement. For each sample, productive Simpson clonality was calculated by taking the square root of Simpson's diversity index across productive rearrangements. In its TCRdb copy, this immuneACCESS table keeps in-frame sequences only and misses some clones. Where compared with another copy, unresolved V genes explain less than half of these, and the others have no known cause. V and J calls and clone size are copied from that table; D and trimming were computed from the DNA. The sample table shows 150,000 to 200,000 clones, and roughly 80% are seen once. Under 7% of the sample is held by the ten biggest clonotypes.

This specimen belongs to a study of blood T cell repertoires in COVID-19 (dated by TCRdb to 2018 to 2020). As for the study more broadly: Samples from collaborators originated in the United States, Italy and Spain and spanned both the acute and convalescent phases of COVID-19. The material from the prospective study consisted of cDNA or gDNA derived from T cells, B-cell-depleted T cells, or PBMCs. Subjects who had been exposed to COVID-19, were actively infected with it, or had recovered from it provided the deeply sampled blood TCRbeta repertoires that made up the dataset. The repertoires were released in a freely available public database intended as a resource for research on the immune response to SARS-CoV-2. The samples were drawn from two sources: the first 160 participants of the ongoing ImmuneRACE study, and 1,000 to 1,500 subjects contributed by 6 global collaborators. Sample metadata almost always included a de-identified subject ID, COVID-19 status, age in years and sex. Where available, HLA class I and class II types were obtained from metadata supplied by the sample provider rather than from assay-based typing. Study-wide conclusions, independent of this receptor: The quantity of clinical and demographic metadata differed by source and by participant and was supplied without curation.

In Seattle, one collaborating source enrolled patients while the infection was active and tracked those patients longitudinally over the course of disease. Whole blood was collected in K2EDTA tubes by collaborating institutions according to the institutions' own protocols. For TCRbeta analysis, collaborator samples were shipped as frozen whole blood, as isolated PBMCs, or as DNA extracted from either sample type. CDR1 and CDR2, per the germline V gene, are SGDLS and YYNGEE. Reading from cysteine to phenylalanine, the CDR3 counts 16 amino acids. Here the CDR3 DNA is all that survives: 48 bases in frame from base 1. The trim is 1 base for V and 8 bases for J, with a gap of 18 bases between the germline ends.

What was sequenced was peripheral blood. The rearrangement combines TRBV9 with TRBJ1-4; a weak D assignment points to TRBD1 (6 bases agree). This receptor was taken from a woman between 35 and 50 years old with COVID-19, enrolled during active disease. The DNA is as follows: TGTGCCAGCAGCGTACTGCCTACAGGGAGGGGGGAAAAACTGTTTTTT. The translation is CASSVLPTGRGEKLFF.